The entry that follows covers one TCR beta chain sequence. There is no known antigen for this receptor. Per-base quality was not reported, and no clone a single base away is much larger than it. The CDR3 covers 16 residues, taking in both the cysteine and the phenylalanine. The sequence is cut down to CDR3 DNA, 48 bases in frame from base 1. V has 2 bases trimmed and J has 5 bases trimmed; junction bases matching no gene number 6. From a lookup of the germline V gene (reference sequence), CDR1 and CDR2 are SEHNR and FQNEAQ. The sample is drawn from a study of blood T cell repertoires in COVID-19 (dated by TCRdb to 2018 to 2020). About the study as a whole: Samples covering the acute and convalescent phases of COVID-19 were provided by collaborators in the United States, Italy and Spain. The prospective study material was composed of cDNA or gDNA derived from T cells, B-cell-depleted T cells, or PBMCs. The dataset comprised deeply sampled blood TCRbeta repertoires from subjects exposed to, actively infected with, or recovered from COVID-19. The repertoires were released in a freely available public database intended as a resource for research on the immune response to SARS-CoV-2. The samples were drawn from two sources: the first 160 participants of the ongoing ImmuneRACE study, and over 1,000 subjects contributed by 6 global collaborators. Nearly every sample came with metadata listing a de-identified subject ID, COVID-19 status, age in years and sex. Where available, HLA class I and class II types were taken from metadata supplied by the sample provider and were not determined by assay-based typing.

TCRbeta CDR3 regions were amplified from genomic DNA by means of the immunoSEQ Assay, a bias-controlled multiplex PCR. Under the source paper's analysis protocol: Nucleated cell counts per sample were estimated from amplification of reference gene primers within the assay. Sequence reads were collapsed and filtered to measure the absolute abundance of every unique TCRbeta CDR3 rearrangement. For each sample, productive Simpson clonality was calculated as the square root of Simpson's diversity index over productive rearrangements. TCRdb's version of the immuneACCESS table is confined to in-frame rearrangements and falls short of the full clone set. An unresolved V gene accounts for under half of the shortfall where checked; the remainder is of unknown origin. V, J and clone size derive from that table, while D and trimming were established from the DNA sequence. Across this sample there are about 440,000 clones, with about 90% seen only once. The ten most abundant clones make up 0.6% of the sample.

Enrolling through a virtual design, the prospective study's participants ranged in age from roughly 18 to 95 years and lived across roughly 23 United States geographic areas. In the prospective study, participants were assigned to cohorts based on the clinical history participants reported in a screening survey and a study questionnaire. Recovered participants in ImmuneRACE Cohort 3 were defined as having two consecutive negative NP/OP PCR tests, clearance from a healthcare professional, or resolution of symptoms. In the prospective study, whole blood, serum and a nasopharyngeal or oropharyngeal swab were collected from each participant by mobile phlebotomists. Additional blood draws and questionnaires over an approximately 2-month period could optionally be provided by prospective study participants. Before DNA extraction, prospective study blood samples were shipped either frozen or at room temperature.

Overall study results and their limits: How much clinical and demographic metadata was included differed by source and by participant, and the metadata was provided uncurated.

The receptor chain draws on TRBV7-9 and TRBJ2-5, with 12 central nucleotides matching TRBD2. The TCR sequence derives from a young man who had recovered from COVID-19. Sequences were obtained from PBMCs or T cells enriched from blood (not recorded which). The encoded CDR3 is CASSLPLAGGPETQYF. In nucleotide form, the sequence is TGTGCCAGCAGCTTACCGCTAGCGGGGGGGCCGGAGACCCAGTACTTC.